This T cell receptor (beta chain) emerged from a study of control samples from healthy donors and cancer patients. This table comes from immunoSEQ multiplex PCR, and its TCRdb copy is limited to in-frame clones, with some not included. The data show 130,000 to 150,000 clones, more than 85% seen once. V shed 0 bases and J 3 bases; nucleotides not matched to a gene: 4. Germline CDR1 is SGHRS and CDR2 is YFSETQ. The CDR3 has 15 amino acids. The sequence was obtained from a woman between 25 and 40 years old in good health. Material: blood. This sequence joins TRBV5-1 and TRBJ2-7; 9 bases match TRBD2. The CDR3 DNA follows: TGCGCCAGCAGCTTGGCCGGGACTAGCAGCTACGAGCAGTACTTC. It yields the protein CASSLAGTSSYEQYF.